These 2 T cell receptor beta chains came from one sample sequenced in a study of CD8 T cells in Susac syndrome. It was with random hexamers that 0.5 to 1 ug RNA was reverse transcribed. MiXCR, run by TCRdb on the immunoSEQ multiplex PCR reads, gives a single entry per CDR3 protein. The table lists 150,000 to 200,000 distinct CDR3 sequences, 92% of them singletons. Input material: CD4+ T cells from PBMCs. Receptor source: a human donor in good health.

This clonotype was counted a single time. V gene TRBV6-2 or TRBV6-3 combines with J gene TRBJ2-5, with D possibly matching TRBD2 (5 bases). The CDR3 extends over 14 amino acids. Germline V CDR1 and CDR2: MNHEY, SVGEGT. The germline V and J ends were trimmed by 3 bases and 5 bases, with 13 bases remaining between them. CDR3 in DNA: TGTGCCAGCAGTTATCCCCGGGGAAGGGAGACCCAGTACTTC. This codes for CASSYPRGRETQYF.

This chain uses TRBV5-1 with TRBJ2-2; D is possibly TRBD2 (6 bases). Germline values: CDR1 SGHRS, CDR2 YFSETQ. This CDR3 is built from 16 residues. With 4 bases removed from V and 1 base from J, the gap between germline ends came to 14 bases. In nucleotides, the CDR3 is TGCGCCAGCAGCCGCCTCGGAGGGCTGAACACCGGGGAGCTGTTTTTT. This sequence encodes CASSRLGGLNTGELFF.